The 31 T cell receptor beta chains below come from one sample, sequenced in a study of beta chain features in type 1 diabetes (dated by TCRdb to 2016 to 2019). Results and caveats for the whole study, not just this receptor: Type 1 diabetes patients showed a moderate but significant shortening of TCRB CDR3 length in all four CD4+ subsets.

What these receptors recognize is not known. The library was obtained by the immunoSEQ multiplex PCR assay. The entire isolated RNA was reverse transcribed using the High Capacity cDNA Reverse Transcription Kit, and thus expressed TCRB transcripts were sequenced. TCRdb carries this immuneACCESS record with in-frame sequences only. Its versions omit some clonotypes, under half of them owing to an unresolved V gene in the studies checked, with the rest unexplained. The sample table holds 300,000 to 450,000 clones, of which 10% to 15% were seen once. The top ten constitute over 0.008% of the sample. Material: naive CD4+ T cells from blood. Sample cell subset or site, as interpreted from the label and publication: true naive CD4+ T cells. The receptor set was obtained from a woman aged 18-29 years with type 1 diabetes.

Concerning this clone: The sample carries other DNA sequences with the same CDR3. V and J are TRBV2 and TRBJ1-5; TRBD1 aligns across 8 bases. With 6 bases clipped from V and 4 bases from J, the junction kept 2 bases outside the gene matches. In germline, CDR1 is SNHLY, CDR2 FYNNEI. The CDR3 spans 13 residues. The CDR3 protein is CASSGQGNQPQHF. The DNA of the CDR3 is TGTGCCAGCAGCGGACAGGGAAATCAGCCCCAGCATTTT.

The table lists this clone with a few counts. V is TRBV30 and J is TRBJ2-3; D remains ambiguous. V gave up 2 bases and J gave up 0 bases, with 6 bases separating them. This CDR3 is 13 amino acids long. The V gene's germline CDR1 is GTSNPN and CDR2 SVGIG (reference sequence). The CDR3 loop reads CAWSSQSTDTQYF. In DNA, the CDR3 is TGTGCCTGGAGTTCCCAGAGCACAGATACGCAGTATTTT.

This clone appeared a few times. The chain carries TRBV7-9 and TRBJ2-1, with 10 bases fitting TRBD2. V dropped 3 bases and J dropped 8; count of bases not matched to a gene: 7. The CDR3 is 15 amino acids. Germline assignment: CDR1 SEHNR and CDR2 FQNEAQ (reference sequence). The CDR3 DNA sequence: TGTGCCAGCAGCTTCGATAGCGGGAGGAACCATGAGCAGTTCTTC. It yields the protein CASSFDSGRNHEQFF.

The rearrangement links TRBV7-3 to TRBJ1-1, with 10 bases identical to TRBD1. Germline V lookup: CDR1 SGHTA, CDR2 FQGTGA. The V and J ends lost 6 bases and 3 bases, in that order; junction bases with no gene match: 7. CDR3 size: 15 residues. CDR3 bases: TGTGCCAGCAGACTGACAGGGGGCGATTACACTGAAGCTTTCTTT. Translating it yields CASRLTGGDYTEAFF.

This clone was observed a handful of times. This chain connects TRBV5-1 to TRBJ1-4; D gene uncertain. The V end was cut by 0 bases, the J end by 8 bases, with 8 bases between. Germline-derived CDR1 and CDR2 are SGHRS and YFSETQ. CDR3 length equals 13 residues. In nucleotides, the CDR3 is TGCGCCAGCAGCTTGGAAGCGGAGGAAAAACTGTTTTTT. The encoded protein is CASSLEAEEKLFF.

This clone turned up a few times. The V gene is TRBV7-9, the J gene TRBJ2-3; D may be TRBD2 (7 bases). The V end was cut by 6 bases, the J end by 4 bases, with 23 bases between. This CDR3 is built from 17 residues. Germline values: CDR1 SEHNR, CDR2 FQNEAQ (reference sequence). The CDR3 reads CASRPASGGGASDTQYF. The CDR3 nucleotides are TGTGCCAGCAGACCTGCTTCAGGTGGGGGGGCCTCAGATACGCAGTATTTT.

The chain joins TRBV6-5 to TRBJ1-6; 10 nucleotides line up with TRBD1. The CDR3 runs 13 residues. Trimming at V came to 0 bases and at J to 19 bases, leaving 6 bases not matched to a gene. CDR1 and CDR2 (germline): MNHEY, SVGAGI. CDR3 nucleotides: TGTGCCAGCAGTTACTCGACAGGGGGCCGCTCGCACTTT. It encodes CASSYSTGGRSHF.

This clone was counted between two and nine times. This chain links TRBV30 with TRBJ1-2, with a tentative D call TRBD1 (5 bases). This CDR3 is built from 12 residues. Trimming took off 5 bases at V and 4 bases at J, with 11 bases between the two ends. The germline V gene encodes CDR1 GTSNPN and CDR2 SVGIG (reference sequence). The CDR3 DNA sequence: TGTGCCTGGGGGGACTTTGGCTATGGCTACACCTTC. Encoded protein: CAWGDFGYGYTF. Complete variable domain (other parts from reference TRBV30 and TRBJ1-2): SQTIHQWPATLVQPVGSPLSLECTVEGTSNPNLYWYRQAAGRGLQLLFYSVGIGQISSEVPQNLSASRPQDRQFILSSKKLLLSDSGFYLCAWGDFGYGYTFGSGTRLTVV.

V gene TRBV21-1 combines with J gene TRBJ2-7; the listed D gene, TRBD1, was not tested against the DNA. TRBV21-1 is noted as a pseudogene. The CDR3 consists of 14 residues. CDR3 protein: CASSKVLKGDEQYF. The CDR3 nucleotides read TGTGCCAGCAGCAAAGTCCTAAAGGGGGACGAGCAGTACTTC.

This clone was recorded a few times. This chain links TRBV30 with TRBJ1-5, with a tentative D call TRBD1 (6 bases). This CDR3 is built from 13 residues. V was trimmed by 1 base and J by 5 bases, leaving 9 bases between them. CDR1 is GTSNPN, CDR2 SVGIG, per germline (reference sequence). The CDR3 bases are TGTGCCTGGAGTGCAGGGGCATATCAGCCCCAGCATTTT. Its protein is CAWSAGAYQPQHF.

The chain combines TRBV7-2 with TRBJ2-2; tentative D call: TRBD2 (5 bases). From germline, CDR1 is SGHTA and CDR2 FQGNSA. The length of the CDR3 is 13 residues. The V end was cut by 5 bases, the J end by 7 bases, with 11 bases between. CDR3 sequence reads: CASSRPGVGELFF. The DNA for the CDR3 is TGTGCCAGCAGCCGACCCGGGGTCGGGGAGCTGTTTTTT.

The V and J genes are TRBV9 and TRBJ2-2, with D possibly being TRBD1 (6 bases). The V end lost 2 bases, the J end lost 1 base, and 12 bases lay between the germline ends. Germline CDR1 and CDR2: SGDLS and YYNGEE. The CDR3 totals 16 residues. The CDR3 loop is CASSVGAAMNTGELFF. In DNA form, the CDR3 reads TGTGCCAGCAGCGTGGGGGCAGCCATGAACACCGGGGAGCTGTTTTTT.

This clone was seen more than once but under ten times. This sequence joins TRBV5-1 and TRBJ2-4; TRBD1 matches 10 bases. The germline V gene has CDR1 SGHRS and CDR2 YFSETQ. The CDR3 sequence is 18 residues long. V was pared by 4 bases and J by 0 bases, with 10 bases of the junction left unmatched. Written as DNA, the CDR3 is TGCGCCAGCAGCACCGGACAGGGGGTCCCACTAGCCAAAAACATTCAGTACTTC. It specifies CASSTGQGVPLAKNIQYF.

This clone was counted a few times. The chain has TRBV7-9 and TRBJ2-3; 14 bases match TRBD2. The CDR3 loop spans 17 amino acids. Unmatched junction bases numbered 5, after V lost 2 bases and J lost 4 bases. Per germline, CDR1 SEHNR and CDR2 FQNEAQ (reference sequence). DNA of the CDR3: TGTGCCAGCAGCTTACGACTAGCGGGAGGGCCCGCAGATACGCAGTATTTT. Amino acids: CASSLRLAGGPADTQYF.

This chain connects TRBV19 to TRBJ1-1; 8 bases match TRBD1. V was pared by 5 bases and J by 1 base, with 9 bases of the junction left unmatched. This CDR3 has 16 residues. CDR1 LNHDA and CDR2 SQIVND come from the germline V gene (reference sequence). CDR3 region: CASSPQGGRRNTEAFF. The CDR3 DNA is TGTGCCAGTAGTCCACAGGGGGGCAGAAGGAACACTGAAGCTTTCTTT.

The chain recombines TRBV23-1 with TRBJ2-1; D remains unclear. TRBV23-1 is given ORF status, its function remaining uncertain. The CDR3 is 10 residues long. Trimming took off 8 bases at V and 9 bases at J, with 8 bases between the two ends. CDR3 amino acids: CASPSGEQFF. CDR3 in DNA: TGCGCCAGCCCGTCAGGTGAGCAGTTCTTC.

The genes are TRBV6-5 and TRBJ2-1; D possibly corresponds to TRBD1 (5 bases). The germline gives CDR1 MNHEY, CDR2 SVGAGI. V shed 4 bases and J shed 5 bases, with 12 bases lying between them. This CDR3 has 14 residues. The CDR3 DNA sequence: TGTGCCAGCAGTTCGCTATTAGGGGACAATGAGCAGTTCTTC. Translated, it gives CASSSLLGDNEQFF.

This clone was seen a handful of times. The V and J genes are TRBV5-6 and TRBJ2-5; a possible D gene is TRBD2 (5 bases). Trimming removed 4 bases at V and 5 bases at J, with 21 bases between. Looked up from germline, CDR1 is SGHDT and CDR2 is YYEEEE. This CDR3 region has 16 residues. CDR3 sequence (DNA): TGTGCCAGCAGCCTTCGTGGAGGTAGGCCTTCGGAGACCCAGTACTTC. Translating gives CASSLRGGRPSETQYF.

This chain links TRBV15 with TRBJ1-2; weak D call: TRBD1 (5 bases). CDR3 length equals 14 residues. V was trimmed by 0 bases and J by 4 bases, leaving 9 bases between them. Germline V CDR1 and CDR2: LNHNV, YYDKDF (reference sequence). CDR3 amino acids: CATSREQDTYGYTF. CDR3 sequence (DNA): TGTGCCACCAGCAGAGAACAGGACACCTATGGCTACACCTTC.

In this sample, this clone turned up a few times. The chain uses TRBV7-9 and TRBJ2-1; 7 nucleotides match TRBD2. The CDR3 is made up of 14 amino acids. Germline CDR1 reads SEHNR; CDR2 reads FQNEAQ (reference sequence). V lost 5 bases to trimming and J lost 7 bases; unmatched junction nucleotides: 8. CDR3 protein: CASSGSGLGNEQFF. The CDR3 coding sequence is TGTGCCAGCAGCGGTAGCGGGTTGGGGAATGAGCAGTTCTTC.

The gene calls are TRBV5-1 and TRBJ2-2, with no clear D. CDR3 length equals 16 residues. Trimming shortened V by 4 bases and J by 6 bases, and 19 bases separated the two germline ends. From germline, CDR1 is SGHRS and CDR2 YFSETQ. Written as DNA, the CDR3 is TGCGCCAGCAGCGACTCATCGGAACCCAACTCCGGGGAGCTGTTTTTT. Encoded protein: CASSDSSEPNSGELFF.

This clone has only a few counts. The chain recombines TRBV18 with TRBJ1-2; D is unresolved. This CDR3 region has 13 residues. Germline lookup yields CDR1 KGHSH and CDR2 LQKENI. Between the trimmed V and J ends, which lost 3 bases and 4 bases, there was a span of 9 bases. The CDR3: CASSPLDGYGYTF. The CDR3 coding sequence is TGTGCCAGCTCACCCCTAGACGGCTATGGCTACACCTTC.

This clone was detected only a few times. In nucleotides, the CDR3 is TGTGCCAGTAGTCCAAGGACGGGAGCTTACAATGAGCAGTTCTTC. Its protein is CASSPRTGAYNEQFF. The V gene is TRBV19, the J gene TRBJ2-1; D may be TRBD2 (6 bases). CDR1 and CDR2 (germline): LNHDA, SQIVND (reference sequence). CDR3 size: 15 residues. V gave up 5 bases and J gave up 4 bases, with 15 bases separating them.

This chain connects TRBV28 to TRBJ2-7; weak D call: TRBD2 (6 bases). CDR1 and CDR2 (germline): MDHEN, SYDVKM. Trimming took 5 bases from V and 4 from J, leaving 9 bases between them. This CDR3 contains 12 residues. CDR3 protein: CASSTAGYEQYF. The CDR3 nucleotides are TGTGCCAGCAGTACCGCGGGGTACGAGCAGTACTTC.

Written as DNA, the CDR3 is TGTGCCGGGAAGAGGGGGTCAGATACGCAGTATTTT. Translation: CAGKRGSDTQYF. This chain connects TRBV30 to TRBJ2-3, with a tentative D call TRBD1 (6 bases). The germline V gene has CDR1 GTSNPN and CDR2 SVGIG (reference sequence). V was trimmed by 8 bases and J by 4 bases, leaving 13 bases between them. The length of the CDR3 is 12 residues.

The chain is built from TRBV5-1 and TRBJ2-7; possible D gene TRBD2, 6 bases. V was pared by 4 bases and J by 3 bases, with 8 bases between. The germline gives CDR1 SGHRS, CDR2 YFSETQ. This CDR3 is 12 amino acids long. The CDR3 reads CASSRGFYEQYF. For the CDR3, the DNA is TGCGCCAGCAGCCGGGGGTTCTACGAGCAGTACTTC.

This clone has only a few counts. This CDR3 reads CASSPALGGTEAFF. Written as DNA, the CDR3 is TGTGCCAGCAGTCCGGCTTTAGGGGGCACTGAAGCTTTCTTT. The chain links TRBV28 to TRBJ1-1, with D possibly TRBD1 on 6 matching bases. This CDR3 has 14 amino acids. Trimming took 5 bases from V and 4 from J, leaving 14 bases between them. The germline V gene encodes CDR1 MDHEN and CDR2 SYDVKM.

This clone was found a few times. The V call is TRBV25-1, the J call TRBJ2-5; TRBD2 might be the D (6 bases). The CDR3 extends over 14 amino acids. V lost 4 bases and J 5 bases, leaving 14 bases between the germline ends. The germline V gene has CDR1 MGHDK and CDR2 SYGVNS. DNA of the CDR3: TGTGCCAGCAGTGTGGCGGGGCCGAGGGAGACCCAGTACTTC. As protein: CASSVAGPRETQYF.

Only a few counts were recorded for this clone. The rearrangement uses TRBV14 and TRBJ1-4; D ambiguous. Germline V gene lookup returns CDR1 SGHDN and CDR2 FVKESK. The V end was cut by 3 bases, the J end by 3 bases, with 8 bases between. The CDR3 runs 14 residues. The CDR3 protein is CASSQWSSNEKLFF. CDR3 nucleotides: TGTGCCAGCAGCCAGTGGAGTTCTAATGAAAAACTGTTTTTT. Drawing the rest from reference TRBV14 and TRBJ1-4, the complete variable domain is EAGVTQFPSHSVIEKGQTVTLRCDPISGHDNLYWYRRVMGKEIKFLLHFVKESKQDESGMPNNRFLAERTGGTYSTLKVQPAELEDSGVYFCASSQWSSNEKLFFGSGTQLSVL.

This clone has only one observation. The V gene is TRBV11-3, the J gene TRBJ1-1; 10 bases agree with TRBD1. CDR1 and CDR2 (germline): SGHNT, YENEEA. This CDR3 has 14 residues. V shed 5 bases and J 11 bases; nucleotides not matched to a gene: 11. CDR3 residues: CASSPGTGVYQAFF. The DNA of the CDR3 is TGTGCCAGCAGCCCTGGGACAGGGGTTTATCAGGCTTTCTTT.

The gene calls are TRBV19 and TRBJ2-1; 7 bases are a match to TRBD2. This CDR3 region has 12 residues. Germline CDR1 is LNHDA and CDR2 is SQIVND (reference sequence). The V gene end was trimmed by 6 bases and the J gene end by 10 bases; junction bases not matched to a gene: 6. CDR3: CASSFSGKEQFF. The CDR3 coding sequence is TGTGCCAGTAGCTTCAGCGGGAAGGAGCAGTTCTTC.